The 3 T cell receptor beta chains below all came from one sample that was sequenced in a study of cytomegalovirus exposure and HLA in healthy donors. Clones were sequenced by immunoSEQ multiplex PCR, and TCRdb holds only the in-frame ones, with some missing. The table has around 200,000 clones, roughly three quarters seen once; the top ten hold around 1.3%. The specimen sequenced was PBMCs. The receptors derive from a woman aged 25-40 years in good health and CMV-seronegative.

This clone has only a few counts. V usage is TRBV19 and J usage is TRBJ2-7, with 10 bases aligning to TRBD1. The CDR3 sequence is 14 residues long. The V gene end was trimmed by 5 bases and the J gene end by 2 bases; junction bases not matched to a gene: 3. Germline values: CDR1 LNHDA, CDR2 SQIVND (reference sequence). The CDR3 nucleotides read TGTGCCAGTAGTCCCGGGACAGGGGCCTACGAGCAGTACTTC. Protein: CASSPGTGAYEQYF.

This chain joins TRBV10-1 and TRBJ2-4, with D tentatively TRBD2 (7 bases). CDR3 length: 17 amino acids. The ends were cut back, 2 bases at V and 4 bases at J, with 18 bases in the middle. Germline CDR1 and CDR2: WNHNN and SYGVQD (reference sequence). This chain's CDR3 is CASSEGSAGAKKNIQYF. CDR3 DNA: TGCGCCAGCAGTGAGGGATCGGCGGGGGCTAAAAAAAACATTCAGTACTTC.

This clone was counted once. V usage is TRBV2 and J usage is TRBJ2-1; the match to TRBD2 covers 13 bases. Trimming removed 10 bases from V and 6 bases from J; junction bases left unmatched: 6. The germline V gene encodes CDR1 SNHLY and CDR2 FYNNEI. This CDR3 is 14 amino acids long. The CDR3: CANHRTSGSNEQFF. The CDR3 DNA reads as TGTGCCAACCACAGGACTAGCGGGAGCAATGAGCAGTTCTTC.